Listed below are T cell receptor beta chains from one sample, sequenced in a study of blood T cell repertoires in COVID-19. This table comes from immunoSEQ multiplex PCR, and its TCRdb copy is limited to in-frame clones, with some not included. The sample carries over 300,000 clones, about 84% recorded once. The sequenced material came from peripheral blood. The receptors here all came from a woman aged 50 to 60 with acute or convalescent COVID-19. Both conserved end residues are part of each CDR3. A D gene is named only where the DNA matches it firmly. Rows give clone size only sometimes, using once, few, many, or a class for an expanded clone.

>TRBV28|TRBD1|TRBJ1-4|-
TGTGCCAGCAGCCTGACAGGGGCCGGCCTTAATGAAAAACTGTTTTTT
CASSLTGAGLNEKLFF
>TRBV30|-|TRBJ1-5|-
TGTGCCTGGAGTGTAAATGGGCCCTTAGAACATAGCAATCAGCCCCAGCATTTT
CAWSVNGPLEHSNQPQHF
>TRBV5-4|TRBD2|TRBJ2-6|-
TGTGCCAGCAGCTTGGATGGGAGGGGTAAAGGGGCCAACGTCCTGACTTTC
CASSLDGRGKGANVLTF
>TRBV5-1|TRBD1|TRBJ1-1|-
TGCGCCAGCAGCTCGGGACAGCTTCAGAACACTGAAGCTTTCTTT
CASSSGQLQNTEAFF
>TRBV18|TRBD1|TRBJ1-4|once
TGTGCCAGCTCACCATCAACAGGGGGCGTCGGGGAAAAACTGTTTTTT
CASSPSTGGVGEKLFF
>TRBV28|TRBD1|TRBJ1-3|-
TGTGCCAGCAGTTTCGGCGGGGACAGCCACTCTGGAAACACCATATATTTT
CASSFGGDSHSGNTIYF
>TRBV7-9|-|TRBJ1-1|-
TGTGCCAGCAGCTTCGCGGGGCTTGAAGCTTTCTTT
CASSFAGLEAFF
>TRBV5-8|-|TRBJ2-3|-
TGTGCCAGCAGCCGGGGACAACCTACAGATACGCAGTATTTT
CASSRGQPTDTQYF
>TRBV5-5|TRBD1|TRBJ1-5|-
TGTGCCAGCAGCCTCAGGGGGGACCAGCCCCAGCATTTT
CASSLRGDQPQHF
>TRBV5-1|TRBD2|TRBJ2-1|-
TGCGCCAGCAGCCCGGCTGGTCCCGGGACTAGCTTTAATGAGCAGTTCTTC
CASSPAGPGTSFNEQFF
>TRBV28|-|TRBJ2-4|-
TGTGCCAGCAGTTTAGCAGGGTCGGAAAACATTCAGTACTTC
CASSLAGSENIQYF
>TRBV7-9|-|TRBJ2-7|few
TGTGCCAGCAGCGCCCCGTACGGAGGGGCCTTCGACTACGAGCAGTACTTC
CASSAPYGGAFDYEQYF
>TRBV7-9|-|TRBJ1-1|-
TGTGCCAGCAGCTTATCGGGGATCCCTGAAGCTTTCTTT
CASSLSGIPEAFF
>TRBV5-1|TRBD2|TRBJ2-2|-
TGCGCCAGCCAACCGGGACTAGTTACCGGGGAGCTGTTTTTT
CASQPGLVTGELFF
>TRBV7-3|TRBD1|TRBJ1-2|-
TGTGCCAGCAGCTTAACTCCGGGACAGGGAATCCATGGCTACACCTTC
CASSLTPGQGIHGYTF
>TRBV29-1|-|TRBJ1-1|once
TGCAGCGGGCCGGGACAAGTCACTGAAGCTTTCTTT
CSGPGQVTEAFF
>TRBV30|TRBD2|TRBJ2-1|-
TGTGCCTGGTCTGGAACAGGACTAGACAATGAGCAGTTCTTC
CAWSGTGLDNEQFF
>TRBV18|TRBD2|TRBJ2-5|-
TGTGCCAGCTCACCACCTCGACTAGCGGGAGGGCCGGGGGAGACCCAGTACTTC
CASSPPRLAGGPGETQYF
>TRBV10-1|-|TRBJ2-5|once
TGCGCCAGCAGTGAGTCGGTGGGAGAACTCCAAGAGACCCAGTACTTC
CASSESVGELQETQYF
>TRBV13|TRBD2|TRBJ2-7|-
TGTGCCAGCAGCTTATCGGGACTAGCGGGAGGGTTTTCCTACGAGCAGTACTTC
CASSLSGLAGGFSYEQYF
>TRBV4-1|TRBD1|TRBJ1-2|-
TGCGCCAGCAGCCAAGCTTTCAGGGGGCGTGATGGCTACACCTTC
CASSQAFRGRDGYTF
>TRBV9|-|TRBJ1-3|-
TGTGCCAGCAGCGTAGCTTACGGGTCTGGAAACACCATATATTTT
CASSVAYGSGNTIYF
>TRBV7-6|TRBD1|TRBJ2-2|-
TGTGCCAGCAGCTTAGCTACAGGGGTGGCAACCGGGGAGCTGTTTTTT
CASSLATGVATGELFF
>TRBV7-9|TRBD2|TRBJ2-3|-
TGTGCCAGCAGCTCATCCTCTAGCGGGTTAGATACGCAGTATTTT
CASSSSSSGLDTQYF
>TRBV5-1|TRBD2|TRBJ2-1|-
TGCGCCAGCAGCTTGCGGGAGGGCGCCTACAATGAGCAGTTCTTC
CASSLREGAYNEQFF